Listed below are T cell receptor beta chains from one sample, sequenced in a study of blood T cells in healthy people across ages. MiXCR was run by TCRdb on the 5' RACE reads, yielding one entry per CDR3 protein. This table has around 1,000,000 distinct CDR3 sequences, approximately 25% appearing once. This same sample was also part of a study on T cells of mothers and their children.

Sequencing input: blood. These receptors were taken from a girl aged 2 to 10 in good health. Each CDR3 is given with its conserved first and last residue. A D gene is named only where the DNA matches it firmly. Clone size, where shown, is once, few, many, or a class for clones that have expanded.

V gene,J gene,clone size,D gene,CDR3 protein,CDR3 DNA
TRBV28,TRBJ2-7,few,TRBD2,CASSSPLAGGGYEQYF,TGTGCCAGCAGTTCCCCCTTAGCGGGAGGGGGATACGAGCAGTACTTC
TRBV29-1,TRBJ2-7,-,-,CSVAVDSYEQYF,TGCAGCGTTGCGGTGGACAGCTACGAGCAGTACTTC
TRBV4-3,TRBJ2-7,-,TRBD2,CASSQDLSLAGLDLLF,TGCGCCAGCAGCCAAGATCTATCGTTAGCGGGGCTGGACCTTTTGTTC
TRBV5-5,TRBJ2-5,-,-,CASSLAVRGHFEEQYF,TGTGCCAGCAGCTTGGCCGTCAGGGGCCATTTTGAAGAGCAGTACTTC
TRBV9,TRBJ2-5,few,-,CASSASWSPQETQYF,TGTGCCAGCAGCGCCAGCTGGTCCCCACAAGAGACCCAGTACTTC
TRBV12-3/TRBV12-4,TRBJ2-5,-,-,CASSPVARGETQYF,TGTGCCAGCAGTCCCGTGGCTAGGGGTGAGACCCAGTACTTC
TRBV29-1,TRBJ1-1,-,-,CGVATNTEAFF,TGCGGCGTTGCCACGAACACTGAAGCTTTCTTT
TRBV29-1,TRBJ1-1,-,-,CSARGSWGTEAFF,TGCAGCGCCCGCGGTAGTTGGGGGACTGAAGCTTTCTTT
TRBV28,TRBJ2-7,-,TRBD1,CASTTQGNVYEQYF,TGTGCCAGCACTACACAGGGGAATGTGTACGAGCAGTACTTC
TRBV5-1,TRBJ1-2,-,-,CASGLDGNGYTF,TGCGCCAGCGGCTTGGACGGAAATGGCTACACCTTC
TRBV12-5,TRBJ2-7,-,TRBD1,CASGWGQGYEQYF,TGTGCTAGTGGTTGGGGACAGGGCTACGAGCAGTACTTC
TRBV4-2,TRBJ2-7,few,TRBD2,CASSQAGSGLAGHEQYF,TGTGCCAGCAGCCAAGCCGGATCGGGACTAGCTGGGCACGAGCAGTACTTC
TRBV7-9,TRBJ1-3,-,-,CASSPPGSNTIYF,TGTGCCAGCAGCCCACCTGGCTCAAACACCATATATTTT
TRBV9,TRBJ2-3,few,-,CASSAQAPSTDTQYF,TGTGCCAGCAGCGCACAGGCGCCTAGCACAGATACGCAGTATTTT
TRBV29-1,TRBJ1-1,-,-,CSVYQRLANTEAFF,TGCAGCGTTTATCAACGGCTAGCAAACACTGAAGCTTTCTTT
TRBV7-2,TRBJ2-7,once,-,CASSLPSHEQYF,TGTGCCAGCAGTTTACCTTCCCACGAGCAGTACTTC
TRBV12-3/TRBV12-4,TRBJ1-1,-,-,CASSPRMSEAFF,TGTGCCAGCAGTCCGCGGATGTCTGAAGCTTTCTTT
TRBV7-6,TRBJ1-6,few,-,CASSFSTDSPLHF,TGTGCCAGCAGCTTTAGTACCGATTCACCCCTCCACTTT
TRBV4-1,TRBJ2-7,-,TRBD1,CASSQVTGNYEQYF,TGCGCCAGCAGCCAAGTGACAGGGAACTACGAGCAGTACTTC
TRBV20-1,TRBJ1-1,-,-,CSAYRVSEAFF,TGCAGTGCTTACAGGGTCTCCGAAGCTTTCTTT
TRBV5-1,TRBJ1-5,-,-,CASSRTGTPTQPQHF,TGCGCCAGCAGCAGAACCGGGACTCCAACCCAGCCCCAGCATTTT
TRBV3-1,TRBJ2-5,many,TRBD2,CASSQGTSGEETQYF,TGTGCCAGCAGCCAAGGGACTAGCGGAGAAGAGACCCAGTACTTC
TRBV15,TRBJ1-1,-,-,CATSRHLWGLGTFTEAFF,TGTGCCACCAGCAGACATCTCTGGGGCCTCGGGACCTTCACTGAAGCTTTCTTT
TRBV9,TRBJ2-1,few,-,CASSVGGAGTLREQFF,TGTGCCAGCAGCGTAGGAGGTGCAGGGACCCTCAGGGAGCAGTTCTTC
TRBV6-1,TRBJ2-5,few,-,CASNQRTPTKETQYF,TGTGCCAGCAATCAACGTACCCCGACTAAAGAGACCCAGTACTTC
TRBV20-1,TRBJ2-7,few,TRBD2,CSARDQGSGGSLEQYF,TGCAGTGCTAGAGATCAGGGTAGCGGGGGCTCTCTGGAGCAGTACTTC
TRBV5-1,TRBJ1-4,-,-,CASSLGPSSEKLFF,TGCGCCAGCAGCTTGGGTCCGAGTTCCGAAAAACTGTTTTTT
TRBV7-9,TRBJ1-2,-,TRBD1,CASSQTQGAYGYTF,TGTGCCAGCAGCCAGACACAGGGGGCCTATGGCTACACCTTC
TRBV29-1,TRBJ1-1,few,-,CSVERDGHKNTEAFF,TGCAGCGTGGAACGTGACGGCCACAAGAACACTGAAGCTTTCTTT
TRBV7-9,TRBJ2-5,once,-,CASSQRSGAQETLYF,TGTGCCAGCAGCCAGAGGTCTGGGGCCCAAGAGACCCTGTACTTC
TRBV4-2,TRBJ1-5,-,-,CASSQESGARSQRQHF,TGTGCCAGCAGCCAAGAGTCAGGGGCCAGGAGTCAGCGCCAGCATTTT
TRBV27,TRBJ1-5,-,-,CASSLAYPTGQPQHF,TGTGCCAGCAGTTTAGCATACCCGACCGGTCAGCCCCAGCATTTT
TRBV27,TRBJ2-5,-,TRBD1,CASRPPDRGRETQYF,TGTGCCAGCAGGCCCCCGGACAGGGGGCGGGAGACCCAGTACTTC
TRBV5-1,TRBJ2-5,few,-,CASSGQSLAQYF,TGCGCCAGCAGCGGACAGTCTTTGGCGCAGTACTTC
TRBV7-9,TRBJ2-1,-,-,CASSGEGQSSDEQFF,TGTGCCAGCAGCGGAGAGGGCCAGTCGTCCGATGAGCAGTTCTTC
TRBV7-3,TRBJ2-6,-,TRBD1,CASSFTGQGPSVLTF,TGTGCCAGCAGCTTTACGGGACAGGGGCCTAGCGTCCTGACTTTC
TRBV6-1,TRBJ2-7,-,-,CASSGDNREQYF,TGTGCCAGCAGTGGGGACAATCGCGAGCAGTACTTC
TRBV20-1,TRBJ2-2,-,-,CSARGGRPGELFF,TGCAGTGCTAGAGGGGGAAGACCCGGGGAGCTGTTTTTT
TRBV12-3/TRBV12-4,TRBJ2-5,-,-,CASTNGQVETQYF,TGTGCCAGCACCAATGGGCAGGTTGAGACCCAGTACTTC
TRBV6-2/TRBV6-3,TRBJ2-5,-,-,CATSVGFQETQYF,TGTGCCACTTCGGTCGGGTTTCAAGAGACCCAGTACTTC
TRBV12-3/TRBV12-4,TRBJ2-5,-,TRBD1,CASSPDRGQETQYF,TGTGCCAGCAGTCCCGACAGGGGGCAAGAGACCCAGTACTTC
TRBV5-1,TRBJ1-3,few,TRBD1,CASSPGQTSGNTIYF,TGCGCCAGCAGCCCGGGACAGACCTCTGGAAACACCATATATTTT
TRBV4-1,TRBJ2-1,few,TRBD2,CASSLQEAGESHGQFF,TGCGCCAGCAGCCTTCAGGAGGCGGGAGAGTCGCATGGGCAGTTCTTC
TRBV5-6,TRBJ2-7,-,TRBD1,CASSLEARGFYEQYF,TGTGCCAGCAGCTTGGAGGCCAGGGGGTTCTACGAGCAGTACTTC
TRBV29-1,TRBJ2-5,-,-,CSESGTQGEAQYF,TGCAGCGAGTCCGGGACGCAGGGAGAGGCCCAGTACTTC
TRBV20-1,TRBJ1-2,-,-,CSAAGTSYGYTF,TGCAGTGCTGCGGGGACCTCCTATGGCTACACCTTC
TRBV20-1,TRBJ2-7,-,TRBD2,CSARDIAGGYEQYF,TGCAGTGCTAGAGATATAGCGGGGGGCTACGAGCAGTACTTC
TRBV12-3/TRBV12-4,TRBJ1-6,few,-,CASSFGSGGYSYNSPLHF,TGTGCCAGCAGTTTTGGGTCGGGCGGATACTCCTATAATTCACCCCTCCACTTT
TRBV4-2,TRBJ2-5,many,TRBD2,CASSQGGGLQETQYF,TGTGCCAGCAGCCAAGGCGGGGGGCTGCAAGAGACCCAGTACTTC
TRBV4-3,TRBJ2-1,few,TRBD1,CASSQGQGATWEQFF,TGCGCCAGCAGCCAAGGACAGGGGGCCACCTGGGAGCAGTTCTTC
TRBV20-1,TRBJ1-5,few,TRBD1,CSARQGEGPQHF,TGCAGTGCCAGACAGGGTGAGGGGCCCCAGCATTTT
TRBV18,TRBJ2-7,-,-,CASSPSSGGGYEQYF,TGTGCCAGCTCACCATCTTCTGGGGGTGGCTACGAGCAGTACTTC
TRBV7-9,TRBJ2-1,few,-,CAGRNGSYNEQFF,TGTGCCGGACGAAACGGGTCGTACAATGAGCAGTTCTTC
TRBV4-3,TRBJ2-3,-,-,CASSQVVEDTQYF,TGCGCCAGCAGCCAAGTGGTCGAAGATACGCAGTATTTT
TRBV7-2,TRBJ2-7,few,TRBD2,CASSLAAGVAYEQYF,TGTGCCAGCAGCTTAGCAGCGGGGGTTGCCTACGAGCAGTACTTC